The present TCR beta chain was sequenced within a study of CD8 T cells in Susac syndrome (dated by TCRdb to the late 2010s). In terms of the full investigation: Among the sequenced Susac syndrome patients, five or six had clinically active disease and fewer than ten were in clinical remission. Susac syndrome patients were therapy-naive, on corticosteroids (some also receiving IVIg), or on IVIg alone at blood withdrawal. The study used repertoire sequencing to test whether antigen drove CD8+ T cell activation and differentiation in Susac syndrome. The clonality of the CD8+ T cell repertoire was compared across approximately eleven healthy donors, some 14 Susac syndrome patients and around 16 multiple sclerosis patients.

Peripheral blood CD8+ and CD4+ T cells from healthy donors, Susac syndrome patients and multiple sclerosis patients were profiled using high-throughput TCR beta sequencing. Susac syndrome patients met recently defined diagnostic criteria for definite or probable disease. Bulk CD8+ and CD4+ T cells were purified by magnetic negative isolation, whereas CD8+ TEMRA cells were enriched by FACS. Blood was drawn into EDTA tubes, processed within 24 hours, and PBMCs were isolated by density gradient centrifugation. PBMCs intended for TCR sequencing were cryopreserved in liquid nitrogen and thawed later in a water bath at 37 degrees C. A purity of at least 90% was achieved for sorted or isolated CD4+, CD8+ and CD8+ TEMRA cells. CDR1 SGHDN and CDR2 FVKESK are derived from the germline V gene. The junction shows trimming of 0 bases on V and 0 bases on J, plus 3 bases between the germline ends. Including the terminal cysteine and phenylalanine, the CDR3 comprises 14 residues. This entry keeps only the CDR3 DNA: 42 bases, framed from base 1.

RNA was extracted using the RNeasy kit, and roughly 0.5 to 1 ug of the RNA was reverse transcribed with random hexamers. The immunoSEQ multiplex PCR assay, which covers 54 Vbeta and 13 Jbeta segments, was used to amplify TCR beta CDR3 regions. To correct PCR amplification bias, a synthetic template baseline was used for both primer optimization and computational correction. The paper's data handling went like this. Reads were annotated to V, D and J genes according to IMGT and were analyzed with immunoSEQ Analyzer, with only productive sequences retained. Clonality was calculated as one minus the Shannon entropy normalized by log2 of the number of productive unique sequences. For each patient and control, public and private clones were evaluated within the 100 most prevalent clones. Susac-specific clones were defined as absent from healthy and MS cohorts, 850 to 1,300 published viral clones and other ImmuneACCESS disease sequences. The raw public data were reprocessed by TCRdb itself: fastp quality trimming at Q25, MiXCR clonotype calling, in-frame beta chains only. Rows merge per CDR3 protein into single entries with the most common DNA and genes. The V and J calls reflect TCRdb's pipeline rather than the authors' work. A total of under 200,000 distinct CDR3 sequences appear in this sample, approximately 95% of them only once. The top ten hold about 0.15% of the sample.

The full study reports these points: In the total CD8+ and CD8+ TEMRA repertoires, around 15 and five Susac-specific public clones, respectively, were identified. The number of individuals in the TCR sequencing and HLA analysis was recognized as being relatively small. Clonal expansion was observed in Susac syndrome CD8+ repertoires, with the highest expansion in CD8+ TEMRA cells and greater expansion in clinically active than in remitting patients.

With regard to this clonotype: The specificity of this receptor is unknown. No much larger clonotype is one base removed from it; base qualities were not supplied.

The clonotype originates from a human donor with Susac syndrome. This receptor chain uses TRBV14 and TRBJ2-4, with the D segment identity uncertain. The source material was CD8+ T cells from PBMCs. The DNA reads TGTGCCAGCAGCCAAGACAGAGCCAAAAACATTCAGTACTTC. This translates into CASSQDRAKNIQYF.